The 27 T cell receptor beta chains in this list originate from one sample, sequenced in a study of neurological immune-mediated disorders. One entry per CDR3 protein, called by TCRdb with MiXCR from the 5' RACE reads. The table includes roughly 32,000 distinct CDR3 sequences, less than 5% detected once. Sequenced material: PBMCs. These receptors originate from a man aged 30 to 45 with multiple sclerosis.

This clonotype was counted at least ten times. The chain uses TRBV12-3 or TRBV12-4 and TRBJ1-2; the D is unclear. V gave up 5 bases and J gave up 5 bases, with 9 bases separating them. The CDR3 loop spans 12 amino acids. The chain's CDR3 is CASSPTGYGYTF. CDR3 sequence (DNA): TGTGCCAGCAGTCCAACGGGGTATGGCTACACCTTC.

This clonotype was counted many times. The chain employs TRBV20-1 and TRBJ2-1; 10 positions match TRBD2. This CDR3 is 15 amino acids long. V dropped 2 bases and J dropped 4; count of bases not matched to a gene: 5. The V gene's germline CDR1 is DFQATT and CDR2 SNEGSKA (reference sequence). In DNA, the CDR3 is TGCAGTGCTAGACCCCTAGCGGGGGTTTACAATGAGCAGTTCTTC. The encoded protein is CSARPLAGVYNEQFF.

This clonotype was recorded at least ten times. The chain links TRBV6-5 to TRBJ2-2, with D tentatively TRBD1 or TRBD2 (6 bases each). V was pared by 8 bases and J by 2 bases, with 15 bases between. The CDR3 is made up of 15 amino acids. Germline V gene lookup returns CDR1 MNHEY and CDR2 SVGAGI. The DNA for the CDR3 is TGTGCCAGCTCCCAGCCGGGGGCTAACACCGGGGAGCTGTTTTTT. It specifies CASSQPGANTGELFF.

This clonotype was detected many times. V is TRBV20-1 and J is TRBJ2-7; 8 nucleotides align to TRBD2. J was trimmed by 4 bases and V by 1 base; bases with no gene match: 9. CDR3 length equals 15 residues. The V gene's germline CDR1 is DFQATT and CDR2 SNEGSKA (reference sequence). CDR3 in amino acids: CSARAPGGRFYEQYF. Written as DNA, the CDR3 is TGCAGTGCTAGAGCCCCGGGGGGGAGATTTTACGAGCAGTACTTC.

This clonotype qualifies as medium-sized. This sequence joins TRBV5-1 and TRBJ2-7; TRBD1 matches 7 bases. J lost 2 bases, V lost 2 bases, and 4 bases had no gene match. The germline V gene encodes CDR1 SGHRS and CDR2 YFSETQ. The CDR3 has 14 amino acids. The CDR3 loop reads CASSLGTAPYEQYF. The CDR3 DNA sequence: TGCGCCAGCAGCTTAGGGACAGCTCCCTACGAGCAGTACTTC.

This clonotype appeared many times. The chain recombines TRBV5-8 with TRBJ1-1; D is ambiguous. Germline V lookup: CDR1 SGHTS, CDR2 YDEGEE. This CDR3 has 13 residues. Trimming took 6 bases from V and 4 from J, leaving 13 bases between them. The CDR3 protein is CASTPGWLTEAFF. CDR3 nucleotide sequence: TGTGCCAGCACCCCGGGGTGGCTCACTGAAGCTTTCTTT.

The CDR3 DNA follows: TGTGCCAGCAGCTTAGGTTGGGGGACCTATGGCTACACCTTC. This gives the protein CASSLGWGTYGYTF. The chain has TRBV7-2 and TRBJ1-2, with TRBD1 as a possible D gene (5 bases). The CDR3 consists of 14 residues. Deletions cut 1 base from V and 4 bases from J, with 10 bases between. The V gene's germline CDR1 is SGHTA and CDR2 FQGNSA.

Only a few counts were recorded for this clonotype. V and J are TRBV7-9 and TRBJ2-1; TRBD1 matches 11 bases. This CDR3 has 16 amino acids. Germline lookup yields CDR1 SEHNR and CDR2 FQNEAQ (reference sequence). Unmatched junction bases numbered 14, after V lost 8 bases and J lost 8 bases. This CDR3 is CASLKAGQGGGHEQFF. The CDR3 DNA sequence: TGTGCCAGCTTAAAAGCGGGACAGGGGGGTGGCCATGAGCAGTTCTTC.

Many counts were recorded for this clonotype. The chain combines TRBV12-3 or TRBV12-4 with TRBJ2-5; D may match TRBD1 or TRBD2 (5 bases each). This CDR3 comprises 14 residues. The V end lost 1 base, the J end lost 5 bases, and 11 bases lay between the germline ends. CDR3 loop: CASSLGRERETQYF. The CDR3 DNA reads TGTGCCAGCAGTTTAGGCAGGGAGCGGGAGACCCAGTACTTC.

This clonotype was seen repeatedly, ten times or more. The rearrangement uses TRBV7-6 and TRBJ2-1; no reliable D call. The CDR3 loop spans 12 amino acids. Deletions cut 5 bases from V and 6 bases from J, with 8 bases between. The germline gives CDR1 SGHVS, CDR2 FNYEAQ. The CDR3: CASSDQFNEQFF. The CDR3 DNA sequence: TGTGCCAGCAGCGACCAGTTCAATGAGCAGTTCTTC.

V gene TRBV6-2 or TRBV6-3 combines with J gene TRBJ1-1; D is ambiguous. Germline V lookup: CDR1 MNHEY, CDR2 SVGEGT. This CDR3 has 15 residues. The ends were cut back, 6 bases at V and 5 bases at J, with 19 bases in the middle. CDR3 residues: CASSSPGSPRTEAFF. The CDR3 nucleotides read TGTGCCAGCAGCTCCCCGGGGTCACCTCGGACTGAAGCTTTCTTT.

This clonotype was counted at least ten times. The chain has TRBV20-1 and TRBJ1-2, with a possible D match to TRBD1 (6 bases). Germline V CDR1 and CDR2: DFQATT, SNEGSKA (reference sequence). This CDR3 has 12 amino acids. Trimming pared 6 bases from V and 5 bases from J, leaving 13 bases between. CDR3 bases: TGCAGTGCAGTCGGACAGCGTTATGGCTACACCTTC. Its translation is CSAVGQRYGYTF.

This clonotype was seen only a few times. J is TRBJ2-5 and V is TRBV30, with D tentatively TRBD1 (6 bases). This CDR3 contains 14 residues. Deletions cut 1 base from V and 2 bases from J, with 11 bases between. Germline CDR1 is GTSNPN and CDR2 is SVGIG (reference sequence). This CDR3 reads CAWSDAGDQETQYF. The CDR3 nucleotides read TGTGCCTGGAGTGACGCAGGGGATCAAGAGACCCAGTACTTC.

Many counts were recorded for this clonotype. V and J are TRBV5-1 and TRBJ1-1; D is possibly TRBD1 (5 bases). The CDR3 length is 16 residues. The ends were cut back, 5 bases at V and 5 bases at J, with 22 bases in the middle. Per the germline V gene, CDR1 is SGHRS and CDR2 is YFSETQ. The CDR3 protein is CASRSAVIEGRTEAFF. The CDR3 bases are TGCGCCAGCAGATCTGCCGTAATTGAGGGGAGGACTGAAGCTTTCTTT.

Many counts were recorded for this clonotype. This rearrangement joins TRBV12-3 or TRBV12-4 to TRBJ1-6, with TRBD1 matching over 7 bases. There are 15 residues in the CDR3. Germline trimming cut 4 bases from V and 7 bases from J; bases unmatched to any gene: 7. The CDR3 sequence is CASSSRTGLNSPLHF. CDR3 bases: TGTGCCAGCAGTTCGAGGACAGGTTTGAATTCACCCCTCCACTTT.

This clonotype was recorded at least ten times. The V and J genes are TRBV3-1 and TRBJ1-2; possible D gene TRBD1, 5 bases. V was clipped by 4 bases and J by 7 bases, with 16 bases between them. Germline V gene sequence: CDR1 LGHDT, CDR2 YNNKEL (reference sequence). The CDR3 is 14 residues long. The CDR3 region is CASSPSDLQGGYTF. In nucleotides, the CDR3 is TGTGCCAGCAGCCCTTCGGACCTTCAGGGTGGCTACACCTTC.

There are many counts of this clonotype. The V call is TRBV20-1, the J call TRBJ1-4; no clear D gene. Trimming removed 3 bases at V and 7 bases at J, with 21 bases between. From germline, CDR1 is DFQATT and CDR2 SNEGSKA (reference sequence). This CDR3 is built from 16 residues. DNA of the CDR3: TGCAGTGCTAGGGACCATGGAGGGCGCAGCGGTGAAAAACTGTTTTTT. As protein: CSARDHGGRSGEKLFF.

This clonotype came up many times. The chain recombines TRBV20-1 with TRBJ1-1; D possibly corresponds to TRBD1 (5 bases). This CDR3 is 13 amino acids long. Deletions cut 3 bases from V and 6 bases from J, with 14 bases between. The V gene's germline CDR1 is DFQATT and CDR2 SNEGSKA (reference sequence). The CDR3 nucleotides are TGCAGTGCTAGTAATGACCAACAGGCTGAAGCTTTCTTT. Its protein product is CSASNDQQAEAFF.

This clonotype was recorded at least ten times. The V gene is TRBV5-1, the J gene TRBJ1-1; D is unresolved. The CDR3 extends over 14 amino acids. V lost 1 base and J 1 base, leaving 8 bases between the germline ends. The germline gives CDR1 SGHRS, CDR2 YFSETQ. CDR3 residues: CASSLSAANTEAFF. DNA of the CDR3: TGCGCCAGCAGCTTGTCAGCAGCGAACACTGAAGCTTTCTTT.

With respect to this clonotype: This may stem from a read error, because a much larger clone lies one nucleotide away. The chain links TRBV20-1 to TRBJ1-5, with no clear D. The CDR3 covers 16 residues. Germline V gene sequence: CDR1 DFQATT, CDR2 SNEGSKA (reference sequence). CDR3 region: CSPSSNRGNSNQPQNF. In DNA, the CDR3 is TGCAGCCCTTCGTCGAACCGGGGAAATAGCAATCAGCCCCAGAATTTT.

The chain employs TRBV29-1 and TRBJ2-3; 11 nucleotides match TRBD1. Unmatched junction bases numbered 4, after V lost 4 bases and J lost 1 base. This CDR3 comprises 15 residues. The germline V gene has CDR1 SQVTM and CDR2 ANQGSEA. The CDR3 DNA reads as TGCAGCGTTGCCGGGACAGGGGGGCGCACAGATACGCAGTATTTT. This codes for CSVAGTGGRTDTQYF.

This clonotype came up many times. The CDR3 nucleotides read TGCGCCAGCAGCCCCCGGGGACGCAGCACCGGGGAGCTGTTTTTT. Residues: CASSPRGRSTGELFF. V and J are TRBV5-1 and TRBJ2-2, with D possibly being TRBD1 or TRBD2 (5 bases each). This CDR3 contains 15 residues. In germline, CDR1 is SGHRS, CDR2 YFSETQ. V lost 4 bases to trimming and J lost 4 bases, with 14 bases between them.

This clonotype was observed at least ten times. The J gene is TRBJ2-7, the V gene TRBV5-4; TRBD1 might be the D (5 bases). V lost 4 bases to trimming and J lost 6 bases, with 14 bases between them. The length of the CDR3 is 13 residues. The germline V gene has CDR1 SGHNT and CDR2 YYREEE (reference sequence). CDR3 DNA sequence: TGTGCCAGCAGCGTTACAGGCTTCGGCGAGCAGTACTTC. It specifies CASSVTGFGEQYF.

At least ten counts were recorded for this clonotype. Germline and junction disagree at one end, which may indicate a read error. The chain has TRBV5-1 and TRBJ1-6, with D tentatively TRBD1 (5 bases). The CDR3 has 13 residues. Germline V gives CDR1 SGHRS, CDR2 YFSETQ. CDR3 region: CASSPDSNSPLNF. CDR3 bases: TGCGCCAGCAGCCCCGACAGTAATTCACCCCTCAACTTT.

A few counts support this clonotype. The rearrangement links TRBV5-1 to TRBJ2-3; 11 bases line up with TRBD2. This CDR3 has 16 residues. Unmatched junction bases numbered 5, after V lost 4 bases and J lost 1 base. Germline CDR1 SGHRS, CDR2 YFSETQ. The CDR3: CASSLELAGGTDTQYF. CDR3 DNA: TGCGCCAGCAGCCTAGAACTAGCGGGGGGCACAGATACGCAGTATTTT.

This clonotype came up many times. The rearrangement joins TRBV12-3 or TRBV12-4 to TRBJ2-2; D perhaps matches TRBD2 (5 bases). The CDR3 spans 14 residues. Trimming pared 6 bases from V and 0 bases from J, leaving 8 bases between. The chain's CDR3 is CASRASSNTGELFF. CDR3 DNA: TGTGCCAGCAGGGCTAGCTCGAACACCGGGGAGCTGTTTTTT.

As regards this clonotype: One junction end disagrees with the germline gene, perhaps due to a read error. The rearrangement uses TRBV27 and TRBJ1-5, with TRBD1 matching over 10 bases. From germline, CDR1 is MNHEY and CDR2 SMNVEV (reference sequence). CDR3 length: 14 amino acids. The CDR3 here is CASSETGGNQPQNF. The CDR3 nucleotides read TGTGCCAGCAGTGAGACAGGGGGCAATCAGCCCCAGAATTTT.